The 17 T cell receptor beta chains below all came from one sample that was sequenced in a study of blood T cell repertoires in COVID-19. Only in-frame clones appear in the TCRdb table, and some are missing; sequencing was by immunoSEQ multiplex PCR. The table has around 100,000 clones, about 89% seen once. The sample comprised peripheral blood. Every receptor here comes from a man aged 40-49 years with acute or convalescent COVID-19.

The chain combines TRBV5-1 with TRBJ2-5, with D uncertain. The CDR3 is made up of 16 amino acids. Germline V lookup: CDR1 SGHRS, CDR2 YFSETQ. V dropped 1 base and J dropped 1 base, with 14 bases sitting between them. Written as DNA, the CDR3 is TGCGCCAGCAGCTTGTTCACCTCCTCAGGCCAAGAGACCCAGTACTTC. This codes for CASSLFTSSGQETQYF.

The chain links TRBV27 to TRBJ2-3; 7 bases are a match to TRBD1. The germline V gene has CDR1 MNHEY and CDR2 SMNVEV (reference sequence). Unmatched junction bases numbered 13, after V lost 6 bases and J lost 7 bases. The CDR3 contains 15 residues. The CDR3 nucleotides are TGTGCCAGCAGCCTGGACAGGATGACTCCGAATACGCAGTATTTT. Translation: CASSLDRMTPNTQYF.

The chain links TRBV27 to TRBJ2-1, with 7 bases that match TRBD2. Germline V gene data show CDR1 as MNHEY and CDR2 as SMNVEV (reference sequence). The CDR3 is 16 amino acids. Losses at the gene ends were 6 bases for V and 0 bases for J; bases not matched to a gene: 8. CDR3 nucleotides: TGTGCCAGCAGCGGGACTACCCGGTACTCCTACAATGAGCAGTTCTTC. This translates into CASSGTTRYSYNEQFF.

V is TRBV6-1 and J is TRBJ2-1; maybe TRBD1 (6 bases). V was clipped by 2 bases and J by 2 bases, with 16 bases between them. Germline V lookup: CDR1 MNHNS, CDR2 SASEGT. This CDR3 is built from 17 residues. The CDR3 here is CASSEQFRDKPYNEQFF. The CDR3 region has the DNA TGTGCCAGCAGTGAACAGTTCCGGGACAAGCCCTACAATGAGCAGTTCTTC.

The chain has TRBV4-3 and TRBJ1-6; possibly TRBD1 for D (5 bases). Germline V CDR1 and CDR2: LGHNA, YSLEER. The CDR3 loop spans 16 amino acids. V was pared by 0 bases and J by 1 base, with 7 bases between. The CDR3 DNA is TGCGCCAGCAGCCAAGACAGGGCTTCCTATAATTCACCCCTCCACTTT. Its protein is CASSQDRASYNSPLHF.

This clone has only a few counts. The chain couples TRBV4-1 to TRBJ1-2, with 8 bases fitting TRBD1. Trimming took 1 base from V and 7 from J; bases not matched to a gene: 8. The CDR3 contains 15 residues. Per the germline V gene, CDR1 is MGHRA and CDR2 is YSYEKL. The CDR3 here is CASSQVHRGISGYTF. Written as DNA, the CDR3 is TGCGCCAGCAGCCAAGTCCACAGGGGGATAAGTGGCTACACCTTC.

This clone was seen repeatedly, ten times or more. V usage is TRBV16 and J usage is TRBJ1-2, with TRBD1 identical over 9 bases. Trimming cost V 0 bases and J 8 bases; bases outside gene matches: 10. The germline CDR1 and CDR2 sequences are KGHSY and FQNENV. The CDR3 has 16 amino acids. This chain's CDR3 is CASSQSSAGTGNGYTF. Written as DNA, the CDR3 is TGTGCCAGCAGCCAATCGTCCGCCGGGACAGGGAACGGCTACACCTTC.

This clone was detected once. The chain uses TRBV30 and TRBJ1-2; D is perhaps TRBD1 (5 bases). Germline CDR1 reads GTSNPN; CDR2 reads SVGIG (reference sequence). The CDR3 is 15 amino acids. Trimming stripped 2 bases from V and 0 bases from J, with 13 bases between. The DNA for the CDR3 is TGTGCCTGGAGTACAGGACATTCAGCTAACTATGGCTACACCTTC. It yields the protein CAWSTGHSANYGYTF.

The V call is TRBV4-2, the J call TRBJ2-2; weak D call: TRBD2 (6 bases). Germline values: CDR1 LGHNA, CDR2 YNFKEQ. The ends were cut back, 5 bases at V and 6 bases at J, with 16 bases in the middle. This CDR3 is 15 amino acids long. In nucleotides, the CDR3 is TGTGCCAGCAGCAACCGGTGGGAGGAGGCCGGGGAGCTGTTTTTT. It yields the protein CASSNRWEEAGELFF.

This clone was seen a few times. The CDR3 loop reads CASSQDYNQPQHF. CDR3 bases: TGTGCCAGCAGCCAAGACTATAATCAGCCCCAGCATTTT. The genes are TRBV3-1 (or the pseudogene TRBV3-2) and TRBJ1-5; D gene unclear. CDR1 and CDR2 from the germline V gene are LGHDT and YNNKEL (reference sequence). The CDR3 is made up of 13 amino acids. V was shortened by 0 bases and J by 4 bases, with 4 bases between the two germline ends.

This sequence joins TRBV5-1 and TRBJ1-1; 10 positions agree with TRBD1. Losses at the gene ends were 4 bases for V and 5 bases for J; bases not matched to a gene: 8. Germline V gene lookup returns CDR1 SGHRS and CDR2 YFSETQ. The CDR3 consists of 15 residues. The CDR3 nucleotides read TGCGCCAGCAGCCACTGGACAGGGGGTTCGACTGAAGCTTTCTTT. As protein: CASSHWTGGSTEAFF.

Written as DNA, the CDR3 is TGTGCCAGCAGCCCGTTCCAGGGGGGCAATGAAAAACTGTTTTTT. Translation gives CASSPFQGGNEKLFF. This chain links TRBV7-6 with TRBJ1-4; 7 bases are shared with TRBD1. V trimming: 5 bases; J trimming: 5 bases; junction bases outside the gene matches: 8. CDR1 and CDR2 from the germline V gene are SGHVS and FNYEAQ. There are 15 residues in the CDR3.

The chain carries TRBV11-3 and TRBJ1-3; D is perhaps TRBD1 (5 bases). The V and J ends lost 3 bases and 4 bases respectively, with 7 bases between them. The CDR3 is 13 residues long. Germline V gene lookup returns CDR1 SGHNT and CDR2 YENEEA. This CDR3 reads CASSLDMGNTIYF. CDR3 sequence (DNA): TGTGCCAGCAGCTTGGACATGGGAAACACCATATATTTT.

The chain recombines TRBV3-1 (or the pseudogene TRBV3-2) with TRBJ1-4; a weak D match, TRBD1 (6 bases). The CDR3 is made up of 17 amino acids. Trimming pared 3 bases from V and 7 bases from J, leaving 21 bases between. Germline V gene data show CDR1 as LGHDT and CDR2 as YNNKEL (reference sequence). The CDR3 region is CASSQDEAGGRGEKLFF. The CDR3 region has the DNA TGTGCCAGCAGCCAGGATGAGGCCGGGGGGCGAGGTGAAAAACTGTTTTTT.

The chain employs TRBV4-1 and TRBJ2-7, with a tentative D call TRBD2 (5 bases). There are 15 residues in the CDR3. Germline lookup yields CDR1 MGHRA and CDR2 YSYEKL. The V end lost 0 bases, the J end lost 4 bases, and 13 bases lay between the germline ends. The CDR3 nucleotides read TGCGCCAGCAGCCAAGATTCTTCGAGGGATTACGAGCAGTACTTC. This encodes CASSQDSSRDYEQYF.

The chain uses TRBV7-2 and TRBJ2-5; D may be TRBD2 (5 bases). This CDR3 region has 14 residues. V gave up 2 bases and J gave up 2 bases, with 9 bases separating them. The V gene's germline CDR1 is SGHTA and CDR2 FQGNSA. The CDR3, as DNA: TGTGCCAGCAGCTTACGGGGTTGGCAAGAGACCCAGTACTTC. This translates into CASSLRGWQETQYF.

This chain joins TRBV6-5 and TRBJ2-7; TRBD2 matches at 10 bases. J lost 3 bases, V lost 2 bases, and 4 bases had no gene match. Looked up from germline, CDR1 is MNHEY and CDR2 is SVGAGI. The CDR3 is made up of 15 amino acids. The CDR3 protein is CASSYGSSGSYEQYF. CDR3 nucleotide sequence: TGTGCCAGCAGTTACGGTTCTAGCGGGAGCTACGAGCAGTACTTC.